This TCR beta chain originates from a study of T cells in localized non-small cell lung cancer. The germline V gene encodes CDR1 SGDLS and CDR2 YYNGEE. The CDR3 spans 12 residues. The germline V and J ends were trimmed by 5 bases and 7 bases, with 12 bases remaining between them. Only in-frame clones appear in the TCRdb table, and some are missing; sequencing was by immunoSEQ multiplex PCR. The data hold roughly 34,000 clones, with about 85% observed a single time. Overall study results and limits: A median around 57 of the top 100 tumor clones appeared in adjacent lung.

Details on this clone: Its specificity is not known.

The V call is TRBV9, the J call TRBJ2-5, with D perhaps given as TRBD1 or TRBD2 (5 bases each). The source is a man aged 35 to 69 with stage III lung adenocarcinoma. This specimen consisted of peripheral blood mononuclear cells, obtained before any cancer treatment. The chain's CDR3 is CASSRTGGTQYF. The DNA for the CDR3 is TGTGCCAGCAGTCGGACTGGGGGGACCCAGTACTTC.